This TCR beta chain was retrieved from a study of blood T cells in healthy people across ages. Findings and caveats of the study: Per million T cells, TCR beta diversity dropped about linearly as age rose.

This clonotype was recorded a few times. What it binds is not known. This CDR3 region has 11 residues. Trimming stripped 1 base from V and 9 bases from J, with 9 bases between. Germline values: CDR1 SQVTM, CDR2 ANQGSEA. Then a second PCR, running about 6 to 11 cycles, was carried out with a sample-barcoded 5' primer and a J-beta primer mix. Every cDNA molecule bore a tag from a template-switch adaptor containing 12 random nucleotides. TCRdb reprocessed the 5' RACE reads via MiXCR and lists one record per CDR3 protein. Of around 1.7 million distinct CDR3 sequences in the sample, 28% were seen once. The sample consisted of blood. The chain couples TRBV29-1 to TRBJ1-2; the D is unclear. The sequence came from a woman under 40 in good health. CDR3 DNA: TGCAGCGTTGAAGCCCGTCGAAGCTACACCTTC. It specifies CSVEARRSYTF. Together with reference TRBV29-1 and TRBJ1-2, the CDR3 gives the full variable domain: SAVISQKPSRDICQRGTSLTIQCQVDSQVTMMFWYRQQPGQSLTLIATANQGSEATYESGFVIDKFPISRPNLTFSTLTVSNMSPEDSSIYLCSVEARRSYTFGSGTRLTVV.